What follows describes a single TCR beta chain. The antigen this receptor binds is unknown. The record has no base qualities; no much larger clone is one base away. This specimen belongs to a study of OX40 agonist ivuxolimab in advanced cancers. Some background on the complete study: Ivuxolimab was an agonistic, fully human IgG2 monoclonal antibody directed against OX40 (CD134), a costimulatory receptor. Intravenous ivuxolimab was administered to patients every 2 weeks at six dose levels: 0.01, 0.1, 0.3, 1.5, 3 and 10 mg/kg. Among the approximately 50 dose-escalation patients, around 20 had hepatocellular carcinoma, 15 or so melanoma, 9 renal cell carcinoma and 9 head and neck cancer. The dose-escalation cohort was 82.7% male with a mean age of about 60 years, ranging from about 20 to 80. Patients were allowed to have had prior anti-PD-1, anti-PD-L1 or anti-CTLA-4 therapy, and roughly 40% of the dose-escalation patients had been treated with checkpoint inhibitors. Partial responses occurred in three dose-escalation patients, of whom one had hepatocellular carcinoma and two had cutaneous melanoma. The point of sequencing TCRbeta in the periphery was to test whether ivuxolimab changed TCR sequence diversity and drove clonal T-cell expansion. The monotherapy dose-escalation portion (N = 52 patients) of the phase I ivuxolimab trial is reported in the paper.

Genomic DNA was isolated from the sorted cells so that the TCRbeta CDR3 region could be sequenced. The immunoSEQ Assay was used to sequence the TCRbeta CDR3 regions. Drawn from immuneACCESS, this table holds only the in-frame rearrangements with V and J called that TCRdb kept. Clones are partly lost; checked studies trace under half to an unresolved V gene and leave the rest unexplained. Counted in this sample were around 19,000 clones; less than 80% of them appeared once. More than 25% of the sample belongs to the ten largest clones. The trial excluded patients who had a history of autoimmune disease or who were on systemic immunosuppression. Peripheral blood for TCR sequencing was collected from all dose cohorts at baseline, on cycle 4 day 1, and on cycle 7 day 1. Samples were obtained from an open-label, multicenter, first-in-human phase I dose-escalation trial of ivuxolimab. The trial enrolled adults with locally advanced or metastatic head and neck squamous cell, hepatocellular, melanoma or renal cell carcinoma. Before TCR sequencing, CD4+ T cells and CD8+ T cells were sorted from peripheral blood as separate populations.

Paper-wide results and their limitations: After ivuxolimab, more expanded clones were found on average in CD8+ T cells than in CD4+ T cells. Partial responders in the 0.1-3.0 mg/kg groups had among the lowest normalized peripheral clonal expansion, especially among CD8+ T cells. The antigen specificity of the peripheral T cells that underwent clonal expansion was not determined. Low levels of normalized T-cell clonal expansion were also seen in some nonresponding patients. Clonal expansion of both CD4+ and CD8+ blood T cells was observed from baseline to week 6 at doses 0.1 to 3.0 mg/kg.

The germline V gene provides CDR1 MDHEN and CDR2 SYDVKM. Trimmed from V: 8 bases; trimmed from J: 4 bases; junction bases lacking a gene match: 3. The CDR3 spans 12 residues, from the cysteine through the phenylalanine. Just CDR3 DNA is preserved here, 36 bases in frame from base 1. This sequence uses TRBV28 and TRBJ2-7; 9 junctional bases match TRBD1. Source: CD4+ or CD8+ T cells sorted from blood, taken in a trial of the OX40 agonist ivuxolimab. The clonotype was recovered from an adult with an advanced solid tumor such as melanoma, head and neck, liver or kidney cancer. CDR3 sequence: CASHDRGYEQYF. The sequenced DNA: TGTGCCAGCCATGACAGGGGGTACGAGCAGTACTTC.